This TCR beta chain is from a study of patients and donors after allogeneic stem cell transplantation. Germline CDR1 is MNHEY and CDR2 is SMNVEV (reference sequence). The CDR3 is made up of 17 amino acids. J lost 4 bases, V lost 8 bases, and 12 bases had no gene match. TCRdb re-analysed the RT-PCR reads in MiXCR, keeping a single row per CDR3 protein. The sample records approximately 410,000 distinct CDR3 sequences, under 20% being singletons. Sequenced material: blood, either unsorted or a sorted T cell fraction (not recorded which). The V and J genes are TRBV27 and TRBJ2-3, with 13 nucleotides matching TRBD2. The TCR sequence derives from a human donor who was either an allogeneic HSCT recipient or a stem cell or donor lymphocyte infusion donor (not recorded which). It is not recorded whose cells these are; they may come from a transplant donor. The CDR3 sequence is CASGLAGETPLADTQYF. The CDR3 bases are TGTGCCAGCGGACTAGCGGGGGAGACGCCTTTGGCAGATACGCAGTATTTT.